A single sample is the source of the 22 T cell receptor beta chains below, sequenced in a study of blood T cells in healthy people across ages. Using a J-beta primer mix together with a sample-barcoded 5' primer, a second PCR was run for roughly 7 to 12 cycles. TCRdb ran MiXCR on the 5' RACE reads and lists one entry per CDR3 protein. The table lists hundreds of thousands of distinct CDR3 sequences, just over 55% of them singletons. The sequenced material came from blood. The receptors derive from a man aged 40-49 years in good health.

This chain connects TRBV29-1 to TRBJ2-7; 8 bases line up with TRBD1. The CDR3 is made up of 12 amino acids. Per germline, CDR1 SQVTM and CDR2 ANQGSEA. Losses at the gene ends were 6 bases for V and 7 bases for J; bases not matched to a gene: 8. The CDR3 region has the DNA TGCAGCGTCGCGACAGGGGTTGGTGAGCAGTACTTC. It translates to CSVATGVGEQYF.

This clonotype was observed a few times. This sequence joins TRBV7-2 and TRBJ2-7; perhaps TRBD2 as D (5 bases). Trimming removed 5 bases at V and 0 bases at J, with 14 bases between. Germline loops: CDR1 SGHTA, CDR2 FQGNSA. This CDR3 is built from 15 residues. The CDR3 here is CASSKGRVSSYEQYF. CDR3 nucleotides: TGTGCCAGCAGCAAAGGGCGGGTTAGCTCCTACGAGCAGTACTTC.

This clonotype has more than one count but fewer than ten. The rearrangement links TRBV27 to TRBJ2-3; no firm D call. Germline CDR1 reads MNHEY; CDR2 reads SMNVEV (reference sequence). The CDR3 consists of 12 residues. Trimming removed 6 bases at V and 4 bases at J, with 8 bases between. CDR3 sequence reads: CASRELSDTQYF. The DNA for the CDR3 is TGTGCCAGCAGGGAGTTATCAGATACGCAGTATTTT.

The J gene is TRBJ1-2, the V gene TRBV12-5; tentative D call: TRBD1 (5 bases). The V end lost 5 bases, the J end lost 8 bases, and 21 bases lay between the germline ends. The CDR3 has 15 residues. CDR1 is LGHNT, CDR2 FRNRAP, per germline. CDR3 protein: CASGGDPDHIGGYTF. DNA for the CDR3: TGTGCTAGTGGTGGGGACCCGGACCATATAGGGGGCTACACCTTC.

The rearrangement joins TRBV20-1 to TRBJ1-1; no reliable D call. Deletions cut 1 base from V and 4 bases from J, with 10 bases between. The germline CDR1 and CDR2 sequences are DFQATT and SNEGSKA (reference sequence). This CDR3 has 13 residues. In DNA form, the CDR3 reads TGCAGTGCTAGAGTTGGGGTGGGCACTGAAGCTTTCTTT. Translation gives CSARVGVGTEAFF.

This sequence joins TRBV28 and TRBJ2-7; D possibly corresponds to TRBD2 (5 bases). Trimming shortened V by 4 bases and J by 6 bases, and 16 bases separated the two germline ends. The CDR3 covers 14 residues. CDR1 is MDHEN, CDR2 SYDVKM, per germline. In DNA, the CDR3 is TGTGCCAGCAGTTCCGGGGATCGGGAAGGCGAGCAGTACTTC. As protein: CASSSGDREGEQYF.

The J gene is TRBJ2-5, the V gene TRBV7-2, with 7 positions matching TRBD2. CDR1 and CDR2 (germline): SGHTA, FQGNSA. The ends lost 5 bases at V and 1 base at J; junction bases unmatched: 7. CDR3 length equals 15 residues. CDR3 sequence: CASSLIRGVQETQYF. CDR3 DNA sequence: TGTGCCAGCAGCCTCATACGGGGGGTCCAAGAGACCCAGTACTTC.

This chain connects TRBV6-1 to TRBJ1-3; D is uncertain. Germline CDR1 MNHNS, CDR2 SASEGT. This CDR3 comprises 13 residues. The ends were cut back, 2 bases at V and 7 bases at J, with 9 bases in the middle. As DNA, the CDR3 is TGTGCCAGCAGTGAAAGTAGGCTGAACACCATATATTTT. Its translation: CASSESRLNTIYF.

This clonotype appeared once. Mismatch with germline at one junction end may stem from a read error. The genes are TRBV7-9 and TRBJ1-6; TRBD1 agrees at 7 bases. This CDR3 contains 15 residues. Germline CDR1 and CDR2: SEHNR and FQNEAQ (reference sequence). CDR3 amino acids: CASRLGQSFNSPLHF. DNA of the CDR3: TGTGCCAGCAGACTGGGACAGTCCTTTAATTCACCCCTCCACTTT.

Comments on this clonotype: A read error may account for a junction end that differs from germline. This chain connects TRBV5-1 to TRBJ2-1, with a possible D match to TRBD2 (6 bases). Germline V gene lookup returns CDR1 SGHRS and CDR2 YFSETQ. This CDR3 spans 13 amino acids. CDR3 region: CASRGTKVNKQFF. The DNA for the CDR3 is TGCGCCAGCCGGGGGACCAAAGTCAATAAGCAGTTCTTC.

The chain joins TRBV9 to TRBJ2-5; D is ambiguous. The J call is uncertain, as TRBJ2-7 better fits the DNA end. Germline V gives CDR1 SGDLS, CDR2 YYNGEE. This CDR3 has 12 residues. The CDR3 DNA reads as TGTGCCAGCAGCTCAACCAACGACGAGCAGTACTTC. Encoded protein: CASSSTNDEQYF.

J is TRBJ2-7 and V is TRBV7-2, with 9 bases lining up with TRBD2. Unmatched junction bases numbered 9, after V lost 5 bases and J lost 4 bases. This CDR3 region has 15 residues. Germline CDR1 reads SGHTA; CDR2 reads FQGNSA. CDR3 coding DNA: TGTGCCAGCAGCAATCTAGCGGGATCGACTTACGAGCAGTACTTC. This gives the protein CASSNLAGSTYEQYF.

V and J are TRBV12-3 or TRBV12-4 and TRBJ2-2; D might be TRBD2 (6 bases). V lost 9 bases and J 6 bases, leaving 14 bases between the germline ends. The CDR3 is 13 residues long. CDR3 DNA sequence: TGTGCCAGTAGACCCGGGGGACCCGGGGAGCTGTTTTTT. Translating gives CASRPGGPGELFF.

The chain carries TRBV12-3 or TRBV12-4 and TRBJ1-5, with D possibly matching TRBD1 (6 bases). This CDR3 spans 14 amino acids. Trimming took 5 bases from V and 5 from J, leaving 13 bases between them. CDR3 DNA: TGTGCCAGCAGTCTCCAGGGGTATCATCAGCCCCAGCATTTT. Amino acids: CASSLQGYHQPQHF.

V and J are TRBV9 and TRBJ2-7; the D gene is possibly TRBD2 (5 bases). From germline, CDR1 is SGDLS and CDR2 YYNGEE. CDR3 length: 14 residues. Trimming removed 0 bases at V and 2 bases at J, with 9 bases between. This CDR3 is CASSVGLATYEQYF. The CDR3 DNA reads TGTGCCAGCAGCGTAGGTCTAGCCACCTACGAGCAGTACTTC.

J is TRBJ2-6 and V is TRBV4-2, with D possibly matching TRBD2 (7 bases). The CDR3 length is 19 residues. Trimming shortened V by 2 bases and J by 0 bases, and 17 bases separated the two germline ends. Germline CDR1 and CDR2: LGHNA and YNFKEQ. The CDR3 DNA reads TGTGCCAGCAGCCAAAACACGGGGGCTAGCGGCTCTGGGGCCAACGTCCTGACTTTC. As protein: CASSQNTGASGSGANVLTF.

The CDR3 coding sequence is TGTGCCAGCACCCTGACCGTCGGGAGGGTCAATGAGCAGTACTTC. Translating it yields CASTLTVGRVNEQYF. The rearrangement joins TRBV28 to TRBJ2-5, with TRBD2 matching over 8 bases. Germline values: CDR1 MDHEN, CDR2 SYDVKM. The V segment lost 7 bases and the J segment 11 bases; nucleotides outside the gene matches: 18. The CDR3 runs 15 residues.

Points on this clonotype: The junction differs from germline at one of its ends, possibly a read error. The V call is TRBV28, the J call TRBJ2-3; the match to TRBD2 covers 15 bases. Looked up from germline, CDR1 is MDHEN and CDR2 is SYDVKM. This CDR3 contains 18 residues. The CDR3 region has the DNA TGTGCCAGCACTTTATCTGGGACTAGCGGGAGGCAAGCAGATACGCAGTATTTT. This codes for CASTLSGTSGRQADTQYF.

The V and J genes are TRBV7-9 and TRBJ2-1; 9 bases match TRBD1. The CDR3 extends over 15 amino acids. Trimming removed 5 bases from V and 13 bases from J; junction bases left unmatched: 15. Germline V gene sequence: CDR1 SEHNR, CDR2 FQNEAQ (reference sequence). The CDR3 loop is CASSPGTGSMETQFF. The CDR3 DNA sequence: TGTGCCAGCAGCCCCGGGACAGGGAGTATGGAGACCCAGTTCTTC.

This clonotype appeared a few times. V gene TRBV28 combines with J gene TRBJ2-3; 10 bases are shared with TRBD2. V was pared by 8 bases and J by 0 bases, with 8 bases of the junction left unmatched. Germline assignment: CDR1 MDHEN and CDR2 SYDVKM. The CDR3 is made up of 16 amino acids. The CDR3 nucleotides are TGTGCCAGCGGGCTAGCGGGAGCCGTTAGCACAGATACGCAGTATTTT. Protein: CASGLAGAVSTDTQYF.

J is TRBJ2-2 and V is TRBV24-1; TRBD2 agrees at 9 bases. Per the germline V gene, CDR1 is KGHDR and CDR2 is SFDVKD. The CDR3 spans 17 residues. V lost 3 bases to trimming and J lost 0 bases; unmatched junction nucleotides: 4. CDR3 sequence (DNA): TGTGCCACCAGTGATCTAGCGGGGTTACCGAACACCGGGGAGCTGTTTTTT. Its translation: CATSDLAGLPNTGELFF.

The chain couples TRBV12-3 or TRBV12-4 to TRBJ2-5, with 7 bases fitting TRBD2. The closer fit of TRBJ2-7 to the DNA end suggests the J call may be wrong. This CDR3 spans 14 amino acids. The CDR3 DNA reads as TGTGCCAGCAGTGTAAAAGCGGGGCCAGGCGAGCAGTACTTC. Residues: CASSVKAGPGEQYF.